This TCR beta chain was identified during a study of shared clonotypes between healthy human individuals. Findings and limits, study-wide: Sharing of clonotypes among donors was expected to vary with sequencing depth.

Samples underwent the assay at deep level. Libraries were prepared by immunoSEQ multiplex PCR; TCRdb keeps only in-frame clonotypes and omits some of them. This table holds millions of clones, just over 90% found once. The V end lost 1 base, the J end lost 1 base, and 5 bases lay between the germline ends. The CDR3 spans 13 residues. Germline loops: CDR1 SGHNT, CDR2 YYREEE (reference sequence). Note on this clone: The target antigen is unknown. Other DNA sequences in this sample translate to the same CDR3.

Sequenced: naive CD4+ T cells from PBMCs. Subset denoted: CD45RA+ positively selected. This receptor was identified in a young man in good health. Some clones in this sample may be carry-over from other donors' samples. This chain connects TRBV5-4 to TRBJ1-1; D unclear. CDR3 sequence (DNA): TGTGCCAGCAGCTTGCCGGGGAACACTGAAGCTTTCTTT. It yields the protein CASSLPGNTEAFF.